A selection of T cell receptor beta chains follows, all from one sample in a study of spatial heterogeneity in lung cancer. TCRdb re-analysed the 5' RACE reads in MiXCR, keeping a single row per CDR3 protein. The sample lists some 40,000 distinct CDR3 sequences, 3.1% occurring once. The source was normal lung tissue next to the tumor, collected at surgery. The receptors originated from a male donor with early-stage non-small cell lung cancer. Each CDR3 is given with its conserved first and last residue. The D gene is left open where the match is weak. Only part of the rows carry a size: once, few, many, or a class if the clone is expanded.

d_call,j_call,clone_size,v_call,cdr3_aa,cdr3_nt
-,TRBJ2-3,many,TRBV7-9,CASSPSAADTQYF,TGTGCCAGCAGCCCTTCGGCGGCAGATACGCAGTATTTT
-,TRBJ2-5,few,TRBV11-3,CASSLGRAQETQYF,TGTGCCAGCAGCTTAGGTCGGGCCCAAGAGACCCAGTACTTC
-,TRBJ1-5,many,TRBV28,CASSSPGAGANQPQHF,TGTGCCAGCAGTTCCCCCGGGGCAGGAGCAAATCAGCCCCAGCATTTT
TRBD1,TRBJ2-3,many,TRBV28,CASSLDLGTASTDTQYF,TGTGCCAGCAGTTTGGACCTCGGGACAGCTAGCACAGATACGCAGTATTTT
-,TRBJ1-1,few,TRBV6-2/TRBV6-3,CASSYDGEGGNEAFF,TGTGCCAGCAGTTATGATGGGGAGGGGGGTAACGAAGCTTTCTTT
-,TRBJ2-1,many,TRBV6-5,CASSSLSGGRNNEQFF,TGTGCCAGCAGTTCTTTGTCAGGGGGGCGAAACAATGAGCAGTTCTTC
TRBD1,TRBJ2-7,many,TRBV29-1,CSVALRPTGTGVSEQYF,TGCAGCGTTGCCCTCCGCCCCACCGGGACAGGGGTCTCCGAGCAGTACTTC
TRBD2,TRBJ2-3,-,TRBV2,CASLVAGSTDTQYF,TGTGCCAGCCTAGTAGCGGGAAGCACAGATACGCAGTATTTT
TRBD2,TRBJ2-2,many,TRBV29-1,CSVQTSGRWERELFF,TGCAGCGTGCAAACTAGCGGGAGGTGGGAACGGGAGCTGTTTTTT
-,TRBJ2-1,many,TRBV10-3,CAIRPRHNNEQFF,TGTGCCATCAGGCCCCGCCACAACAATGAGCAGTTCTTC
-,TRBJ2-5,few,TRBV11-1,CASSLFPETQYF,TGTGCCAGCAGCTTATTTCCGGAGACCCAGTACTTC
-,TRBJ2-3,many,TRBV7-9,CASSSPGRTDTQYF,TGTGCCAGCAGTTCCCCGGGCCGGACAGATACGCAGTATTTT
-,TRBJ1-1,many,TRBV28,CASSPAGSTGNTEAFF,TGTGCCAGCAGCCCGGCAGGGAGTACGGGGAACACTGAAGCTTTCTTT
-,TRBJ1-5,many,TRBV20-1,CSAKGKRQGYQPQHF,TGCAGTGCTAAGGGCAAACGCCAAGGGTATCAGCCCCAGCATTTT
-,TRBJ1-5,many,TRBV2,CASSEVRASNQPQHF,TGTGCCAGCAGTGAAGTCCGAGCTAGCAATCAGCCCCAGCATTTT
-,TRBJ2-5,few,TRBV6-5,CASSSSGGVGETQYF,TGTGCCAGCAGTTCCTCTGGCGGCGTGGGAGAGACCCAGTACTTC
TRBD1,TRBJ2-7,many,TRBV5-8,CASSLRGRYNEQYF,TGTGCCAGCAGCCTCAGGGGGCGCTACAACGAGCAGTACTTC
TRBD1,TRBJ1-2,many,TRBV6-5,CASSYSGTGLGYTF,TGTGCCAGCAGTTACTCCGGGACAGGGCTCGGCTACACCTTC
-,TRBJ1-4,many,TRBV12-3/TRBV12-4,CASSPPLPEKLFF,TGTGCCAGCAGTCCCCCCCTACCTGAAAAACTGTTTTTT
-,TRBJ2-2,many,TRBV29-1,CSVGLQLNTGELFF,TGCAGCGTTGGTTTACAGCTAAACACCGGGGAGCTGTTTTTT
-,TRBJ1-5,many,TRBV28,CATRRAPDQPQHF,TGTGCCACCCGTCGGGCGCCTGATCAGCCCCAGCATTTT
-,TRBJ1-1,many,TRBV29-1,CSGYYVSAEAFF,TGCAGCGGATATTATGTAAGCGCTGAAGCTTTCTTT
-,TRBJ2-1,-,TRBV15,CATSRDPGGNNEQFF,TGTGCCACCAGCAGAGATCCTGGAGGGAACAATGAGCAGTTCTTC
TRBD1,TRBJ1-4,many,TRBV28,CASSSGGATNEKLFF,TGTGCCAGCAGTTCAGGGGGCGCAACTAATGAAAAACTGTTTTTT
TRBD1,TRBJ1-2,few,TRBV11-2,CASSPEQRTGGTRGYTF,TGTGCCAGCAGCCCCGAGCAGCGGACAGGGGGCACTCGGGGCTACACCTTC
-,TRBJ2-2,many,TRBV29-1,CSARTVLAGELFF,TGCAGCGCTCGGACAGTTCTAGCCGGGGAGCTGTTTTTT
-,TRBJ2-1,many,TRBV3-1,CASSQDYTGSNEQFF,TGTGCCAGCAGCCAAGATTACACGGGGAGCAATGAGCAGTTCTTC
-,TRBJ2-5,many,TRBV27,CASSPRDLRGETQYF,TGTGCCAGCAGTCCGCGGGACCTTAGAGGAGAGACCCAGTACTTC
TRBD2,TRBJ2-2,many,TRBV12-3/TRBV12-4,CASSLLAGVTGELFF,TGTGCCAGCAGTTTGCTAGCGGGAGTTACCGGGGAGCTGTTTTTT
TRBD1,TRBJ1-3,few,TRBV12-3/TRBV12-4,CASSAGTGSGNTIYF,TGTGCCAGCAGTGCCGGGACAGGGTCGGGAAACACCATATATTTT
-,TRBJ1-2,few,TRBV18,CASSPPSGTYGYTF,TGTGCCAGCTCACCACCTTCAGGGACCTATGGCTACACCTTC
-,TRBJ2-7,many,TRBV3-1,CASSQVAGLPMYEQYF,TGTGCCAGCAGCCAAGTTGCCGGACTGCCTATGTACGAGCAGTACTTC
-,TRBJ2-7,many,TRBV12-3/TRBV12-4,CASSLGSAYEQYF,TGTGCCAGCAGTTTGGGGAGCGCGTACGAGCAGTACTTC
-,TRBJ1-4,many,TRBV4-2,CASSLRQADEKLFF,TGTGCCAGCAGCCTGCGACAGGCGGACGAAAAACTGTTTTTT
TRBD1,TRBJ1-3,many,TRBV9,CASSVEDRGFTSGNTIYF,TGTGCCAGCAGCGTAGAAGACAGGGGGTTTACCTCTGGAAACACCATATATTTT
-,TRBJ2-7,medium-sized,TRBV5-6,CASSEGYEQYF,TGTGCCAGCAGCGAGGGCTACGAGCAGTACTTC
-,TRBJ1-4,many,TRBV6-2/TRBV6-3,CASHDGSTNEKLFF,TGTGCCAGTCACGACGGCTCAACTAATGAAAAACTGTTTTTT